A single sample is the source of the 32 T cell receptor beta chains below, sequenced in a study of T cell repertoires in cytomegalovirus infection. TCRdb fed the reads into MiXCR, producing one record per CDR3 protein. The sample has nearly 450,000 distinct CDR3 sequences, approximately 30% seen once. The sample comprised PBMCs. These receptors came from a human donor in good health (CMV status not recorded). Some clones in this sample may be carry-over from other donors' samples.

This clonotype was counted a few times. The chain employs TRBV12-3 or TRBV12-4 and TRBJ1-5; no clear D. This CDR3 is 12 amino acids long. V lost 6 bases, J lost 3 bases, and 6 bases lay in between. The chain's CDR3 is CASRGYNQPQHF. CDR3 DNA: TGTGCCAGCAGAGGATACAATCAGCCCCAGCATTTT.

This clonotype has a handful of counts. The J gene is TRBJ2-5, the V gene TRBV5-1, with 8 bases fitting TRBD2. Germline values: CDR1 SGHRS, CDR2 YFSETQ. The CDR3 runs 13 residues. The V gene end was trimmed by 7 bases and the J gene end by 5 bases; junction bases not matched to a gene: 7. The CDR3: CASLGGAGETQYF. In nucleotides, the CDR3 is TGCGCCAGCCTCGGGGGGGCTGGGGAGACCCAGTACTTC. The full variable domain, completed using reference TRBV5-1 and TRBJ2-5, is KAGVTQTPRYLIKTRGQQVTLSCSPISGHRSVSWYQQTPGQGLQFLFEYFSETQRNKGNFPGRFSGRQFSNSRSEMNVSTLELGDSALYLCASLGGAGETQYFGPGTRLLVL.

This sequence joins TRBV20-1 and TRBJ1-1; 7 bases are shared with TRBD1. CDR3 length: 12 amino acids. Unmatched junction bases numbered 4, after V lost 3 bases and J lost 6 bases. Germline values: CDR1 DFQATT, CDR2 SNEGSKA (reference sequence). The CDR3 protein is CSASIGGSEAFF. The CDR3 coding sequence is TGCAGTGCTAGTATAGGGGGCTCTGAAGCTTTCTTT.

This clonotype has only a few counts. This chain links TRBV19 with TRBJ1-2, with 10 nucleotides matching TRBD1. Per the germline V gene, CDR1 is LNHDA and CDR2 is SQIVND (reference sequence). The CDR3 length is 17 residues. The junction had 13 bases not matched to a gene; V was cut back by 5 bases and J by 4 bases. CDR3 protein: CASSSRDRGTVLYGYTF. The CDR3 DNA sequence: TGTGCCAGTAGTTCCCGGGACAGGGGAACCGTACTCTATGGCTACACCTTC.

This clonotype was counted between two and nine times. The CDR3 end shows no conserved phenylalanine or tryptophan, and so a read error is likely. The chain combines TRBV5-5 with TRBJ1-1; D remains unclear. The CDR3 loop spans 14 amino acids. V was cut by 0 bases and J by 3 bases, with 9 bases left in between. The germline CDR1 and CDR2 sequences are SGHKS and YYEKEE (reference sequence). The DNA for the CDR3 is TGTGCCAGCAGCTTGGGTTTTGGTGACACTGAAGCTTTCTGT. Translation: CASSLGFGDTEAFC.

Note on this clonotype: Since a much larger clone is just one base distant, this may be a read error. The chain uses TRBV12-3 or TRBV12-4 and TRBJ2-5; TRBD1 agrees at 7 bases. Losses at the gene ends were 4 bases for V and 5 bases for J; bases not matched to a gene: 16. The CDR3 runs 17 residues. The DNA for the CDR3 is TGTGCCAGCAGTTCCAACTCCGACAGGGTAACGGGGGAGACCCAGTACTTC. Protein: CASSSNSDRVTGETQYF.

To note about this clonotype: A much larger clone is a single base away; this may be a read error. The chain has TRBV7-2 and TRBJ1-5; D remains ambiguous. Germline V gene sequence: CDR1 SGHTA, CDR2 FQGNSA. The CDR3 loop spans 17 amino acids. The DNA of the CDR3 is TGTGCCAACAGCCCATCCTCCCCGAAGGGAAGAAATCAGCCCCAGCATTTT. Its protein is CANSPSSPKGRNQPQHF.

As for this clonotype: A much larger clone differs from this one at a single base, so this may be a read error. The chain combines TRBV7-9 with TRBJ2-5, with D uncertain. There are 14 residues in the CDR3. CDR1 is SEHNR and CDR2 is FQNEAQ in the germline V gene (reference sequence). The CDR3 DNA is TGTGCCAACAGCTTAGATGCCGGACCAGAGACCCAGTACTTC. This encodes CANSLDAGPETQYF.

In the case of this clonotype: With a much larger clone just one base away, this may be a read error. The genes are TRBV7-2 and TRBJ2-1; D may correspond to TRBD1 or TRBD2 (5 bases each). The V gene's germline CDR1 is SGHTA and CDR2 FQGNSA. CDR3 size: 15 residues. The CDR3 reads CDSSLGTSPYNEQFF. Written as DNA, the CDR3 is TGTGACAGCAGCTTAGGGACCTCTCCCTACAATGAGCAGTTCTTC.

The J gene is TRBJ2-7, the V gene TRBV7-9, with 10 bases matching TRBD2. Germline CDR1 is SEHNR and CDR2 is FQNEAQ (reference sequence). The trim removed 5 bases at V and 4 bases at J, leaving 5 bases unmatched. The CDR3 has 14 amino acids. The CDR3 sequence is CASSQLAGSYEQYF. CDR3 coding DNA: TGTGCCAGCAGCCAACTAGCGGGGTCGTACGAGCAGTACTTC.

This rearrangement joins TRBV6-2 or TRBV6-3 to TRBJ1-3; D unclear. Trimming took off 6 bases at V and 3 bases at J, with 24 bases between the two ends. The V gene's germline CDR1 is MNHEY and CDR2 SVGEGT. This CDR3 spans 18 amino acids. The CDR3 nucleotides read TGTGCCAGCAGGAGTTACCCTGAAGAGGGAATCCTTGGAAACACCATATATTTT. Amino acid sequence: CASRSYPEEGILGNTIYF.

This clonotype was observed a handful of times. The CDR3 loop reads CASSLQGWQFF. The CDR3 nucleotides are TGTGCCAGCAGCTTGCAGGGTTGGCAGTTCTTC. This chain connects TRBV7-9 to TRBJ2-1, with D possibly being TRBD1 (5 bases). V was shortened by 3 bases and J by 12 bases, with 9 bases between the two germline ends. This CDR3 has 11 residues. The V gene's germline CDR1 is SEHNR and CDR2 FQNEAQ (reference sequence).

Points on this clonotype: Just one base apart from a much larger clone, this may be a read error. This rearrangement joins TRBV29-1 to TRBJ2-3, with TRBD1 matching over 9 bases. The CDR3 is 16 amino acids. Germline-derived CDR1 and CDR2 are SQVTM and ANQGSEA. After removal of 4 bases from V and 0 bases from J, the junction contained 8 bases not matched to a gene. The CDR3 loop is CSVVDWDRASTDTQYF. Here the CDR3 DNA reads TGCAGCGTTGTAGACTGGGACAGGGCTAGCACAGATACGCAGTATTTT.

This clonotype showed up just a few times. The chain carries TRBV6-6 and TRBJ2-5, with D possibly called TRBD1 or TRBD2 (7 bases each). The germline V gene encodes CDR1 MNHNY and CDR2 SVGAGI (reference sequence). CDR3 length: 14 amino acids. V lost 8 bases and J 1 base, leaving 14 bases between the germline ends. CDR3: CASGQGGLQETQYF. In DNA form, the CDR3 reads TGTGCCAGCGGGCAGGGGGGGCTCCAAGAGACCCAGTACTTC.

The rearrangement links TRBV6-5 to TRBJ2-3; tentative D call: TRBD2 (6 bases). Germline V gene lookup returns CDR1 MNHEY and CDR2 SVGAGI. The CDR3 sequence is 15 residues long. Trimming stripped 5 bases from V and 2 bases from J, with 14 bases between. CDR3 sequence: CASSPTAGTTDTQYF. CDR3 DNA sequence: TGTGCCAGCAGTCCTACGGCGGGGACCACAGATACGCAGTATTTT.

This clonotype was recorded a few times. V usage is TRBV4-3 and J usage is TRBJ2-2, with a tentative D call TRBD2 (5 bases). The V and J ends lost 3 bases and 4 bases respectively, with 12 bases between them. CDR1 and CDR2 (germline): LGHNA, YSLEER. The CDR3 is made up of 15 amino acids. DNA for the CDR3: TGCGCCAGCAGCCATCGGACCGGGATCACCGGGGAGCTGTTTTTT. It encodes CASSHRTGITGELFF.

The rearrangement uses TRBV4-1 and TRBJ2-7, with 10 bases that match TRBD2. V dropped 4 bases and J dropped 9; count of bases not matched to a gene: 9. Germline assignment: CDR1 MGHRA and CDR2 YSYEKL. The CDR3 loop spans 14 amino acids. The CDR3 DNA sequence: TGCGCCAGCAGCCGTGGCTCTAGCGGGGGAGGGCAGTACTTC. Translating it yields CASSRGSSGGGQYF.

Concerning this clonotype itself: Just one base apart from a much larger clone, this may be a read error. The chain recombines TRBV7-2 with TRBJ2-3, with D perhaps TRBD2 (5 bases). This CDR3 region has 13 residues. Germline V gene sequence: CDR1 SGHTA, CDR2 FQGNSA. Trimming took 5 bases from V and 5 from J, leaving 11 bases between them. This CDR3 is CASSHPTIDTQYF. The CDR3 coding sequence is TGTGCCAGCAGCCACCCGACTATAGATACGCAGTATTTT.

The chain employs TRBV19 and TRBJ1-5; a possible D gene is TRBD1 (5 bases). Germline V lookup: CDR1 LNHDA, CDR2 SQIVND (reference sequence). This CDR3 contains 16 residues. Trimming pared 6 bases from V and 0 bases from J, leaving 15 bases between. The CDR3 protein is CASSRRGTDSNQPQHF. CDR3 nucleotides: TGTGCCAGTAGCCGACGAGGGACGGATAGCAATCAGCCCCAGCATTTT.

This clonotype was detected ten times or more. The chain recombines TRBV7-9 with TRBJ2-5; 7 nucleotides line up with TRBD1. In germline, CDR1 is SEHNR, CDR2 FQNEAQ (reference sequence). Germline trimming cut 5 bases from V and 3 bases from J; bases unmatched to any gene: 6. This CDR3 is 14 amino acids long. CDR3 residues: CASSPRQGEETQYF. As DNA, the CDR3 is TGTGCCAGCAGCCCCCGTCAGGGGGAAGAGACCCAGTACTTC.

This clonotype was observed at least ten times. Here the CDR3 reads CASSLVDRGYEQYF. Here the CDR3 DNA reads TGTGCCAGCAGCTTAGTAGACAGGGGATACGAGCAGTACTTC. The rearrangement links TRBV7-2 to TRBJ2-7, with TRBD1 matching 8 bases. J was trimmed by 4 bases and V by 1 base; bases with no gene match: 3. This CDR3 spans 14 amino acids. Germline CDR1 is SGHTA and CDR2 is FQGNSA.

This clonotype came up a few times. This sequence joins TRBV7-2 and TRBJ2-3; 10 bases are shared with TRBD2. The CDR3 spans 16 residues. The germline CDR1 and CDR2 sequences are SGHTA and FQGNSA. V lost 0 bases, J lost 7 bases, and 7 bases stayed unmatched. CDR3 in amino acids: CASSLARAGGRYTQYF. The CDR3 DNA reads as TGTGCCAGCAGCTTAGCGCGAGCGGGGGGGCGGTATACGCAGTATTTT.

This rearrangement joins TRBV6-2 or TRBV6-3 to TRBJ2-1; 12 bases line up with TRBD2. Germline V gene lookup returns CDR1 MNHEY and CDR2 SVGEGT. Trimming cost V 2 bases and J 2 bases; bases outside gene matches: 4. The CDR3 length is 17 residues. In DNA, the CDR3 is TGTGCCAGCAGTTACCCGACTAGCGGGGGTCCCTACAATGAGCAGTTCTTC. It yields the protein CASSYPTSGGPYNEQFF.

This clonotype was recorded a few times. The J gene is TRBJ1-6, the V gene TRBV28, with a possible D match to TRBD1 (5 bases). Looked up from germline, CDR1 is MDHEN and CDR2 is SYDVKM. CDR3 size: 18 residues. Trimming removed 6 bases from V and 5 bases from J, with 23 bases in between. The CDR3 DNA follows: TGTGCCAGCAGAACTCCCGATGGCCGGGACTATCATAATTCACCCCTCCACTTT. The encoded protein is CASRTPDGRDYHNSPLHF.

This clonotype was observed many times. The rearrangement uses TRBV12-3 or TRBV12-4 and TRBJ2-7; 11 bases fit TRBD1. V gave up 4 bases and J gave up 3 bases; unmatched junction bases: 2. This CDR3 is 14 amino acids long. The CDR3 region is CASSSGTGGYEQYF. The CDR3 DNA reads TGTGCCAGCAGTTCCGGGACAGGGGGCTACGAGCAGTACTTC.

On this clonotype: Since the CDR3 does not end with the conserved phenylalanine or tryptophan, this likely comes from a read error. The chain combines TRBV7-2 with TRBJ1-3, with TRBD1 matching 7 bases. The junction had 7 bases not matched to a gene; V was cut back by 2 bases and J by 3 bases. This CDR3 has 16 amino acids. Germline CDR1 SGHTA, CDR2 FQGNSA. CDR3 loop: CASSLRGPRNGNTIYL. In DNA, the CDR3 is TGTGCCAGCAGCTTAAGGGGGCCGCGCAATGGAAACACCATATATTTG.

This sequence joins TRBV27 and TRBJ2-7; 7 positions agree with TRBD2. The V gene's germline CDR1 is MNHEY and CDR2 SMNVEV (reference sequence). V trimming: 4 bases; J trimming: 2 bases; junction bases outside the gene matches: 8. The CDR3 totals 15 residues. This CDR3 reads CASSSTGTTAYEQYF. In DNA form, the CDR3 reads TGTGCCAGCAGTTCCACCGGGACTACAGCCTACGAGCAGTACTTC.

This clonotype was seen just once. This CDR3 is missing its conserved last phenylalanine or tryptophan, likely due to a read error. The rearrangement links TRBV7-6 to TRBJ2-7, with a weak D call TRBD2 (7 bases). Germline V gene sequence: CDR1 SGHVS, CDR2 FNYEAQ. Trimming removed 4 bases at V and 7 bases at J, with 17 bases between. The CDR3 is 14 residues long. The CDR3 spells CASSSTGGAGEQYL. The CDR3 DNA sequence: TGTGCCAGCAGCTCCACGGGGGGCGCGGGGGAGCAGTACTTA.

This clonotype showed up just a few times. The genes are TRBV20-1 and TRBJ1-1; tentatively, D is TRBD1 (5 bases). Germline CDR1 DFQATT, CDR2 SNEGSKA (reference sequence). V was trimmed by 3 bases and J by 4 bases, leaving 15 bases between them. The CDR3 is 14 amino acids. The DNA for the CDR3 is TGCAGTGCTAGGTTCAGCGGGGCGTCCACTGAAGCTTTCTTT. It encodes CSARFSGASTEAFF.

This clonotype was picked up many times. The genes are TRBV11-2 and TRBJ2-7, with 12 bases that match TRBD1. The ends lost 6 bases at V and 5 bases at J; junction bases unmatched: 8. CDR1 is SGHAT and CDR2 is FQNNGV in the germline V gene. The CDR3 sequence is 15 residues long. This CDR3 is CASRGRDRGPDEQYF. DNA for the CDR3: TGTGCCAGCAGGGGCCGGGACAGGGGGCCAGACGAGCAGTACTTC.

Points on this clonotype: One junction end does not reproduce the germline sequence, and a read error may be involved. V is TRBV19 and J is TRBJ2-5, with D unresolved. The CDR3 has 13 amino acids. Germline CDR1 LNHDA, CDR2 SQIVND (reference sequence). DNA of the CDR3: TGTGCCAGTAGTACTACGTTCCAAGAGACCCAGTCCTTC. This sequence encodes CASSTTFQETQSF.

This clonotype has ten or more counts. The chain employs TRBV19 and TRBJ1-1; D is perhaps TRBD1 (5 bases). CDR1 and CDR2 (germline): LNHDA, SQIVND (reference sequence). Between the trimmed V and J ends, which lost 4 bases and 1 base, there was a span of 7 bases. The CDR3 is 13 amino acids. The CDR3 region has the DNA TGTGCCAGTAGTACTACAGGGAACACTGAAGCTTTCTTT. As protein: CASSTTGNTEAFF.